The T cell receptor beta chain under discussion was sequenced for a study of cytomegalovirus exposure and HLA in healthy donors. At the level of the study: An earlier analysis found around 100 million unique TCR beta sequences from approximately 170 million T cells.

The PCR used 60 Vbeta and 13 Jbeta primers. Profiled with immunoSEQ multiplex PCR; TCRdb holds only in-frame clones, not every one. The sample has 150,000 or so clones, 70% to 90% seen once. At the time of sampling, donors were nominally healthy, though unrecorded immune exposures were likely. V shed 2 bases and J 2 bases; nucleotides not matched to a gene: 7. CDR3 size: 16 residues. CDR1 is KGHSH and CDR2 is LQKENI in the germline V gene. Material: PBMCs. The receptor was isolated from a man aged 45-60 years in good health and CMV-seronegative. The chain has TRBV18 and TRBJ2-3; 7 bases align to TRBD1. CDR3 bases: TGTGCCAGCTCACCATCTAAAACAGGGGACACAGATACGCAGTATTTT. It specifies CASSPSKTGDTDTQYF.